Sequencing of this T cell receptor (beta chain) was carried out in a study of shared clonotypes between healthy human individuals. On the study more broadly: Donors had three CD4 naive, three CD4 memory, two CD8 naive and one CD8 memory plate apiece.

V dropped 5 bases and J dropped 0 bases, with 8 bases sitting between them. This CDR3 contains 14 residues. Germline V gene data show CDR1 as MNHEY and CDR2 as SMNVEV (reference sequence). Study-wide results and caveats: Larger richness was generally estimated for naive than memory subsets. Some clonotypes were shared by all four sorted-subset donors, while others were not shared. The non-shared ones had lower generation probabilities than the shared ones. A few donors showed sharing of around 5% of naive CD4 clonotypes.

This clone appeared a few times. The antigen remains unidentified. Sequencing was performed with immunoSEQ multiplex PCR; in TCRdb, only in-frame clones are kept and a portion is missing. Of approximately 810,000 clones listed, 92% are singletons. Naive CD8 isolation took CD45RO-negative cells positively selected for CCR7 and excluded terminally differentiated effector memory CD45RA+ cells. The source of this sequence is a man aged 25 to 45 in good health. The gene calls are TRBV27 and TRBJ1-5; D not certain. The specimen was naive CD8+ T cells sorted from blood. CDR3 DNA: TGTGCCAGCAGTGGGATGAATAGCAATCAGCCCCAGCATTTT. Its protein is CASSGMNSNQPQHF.